This is a list of T cell receptor beta chains from one sample in a study of blood T cell repertoires in COVID-19. Measured with immunoSEQ multiplex PCR; TCRdb has only the in-frame clones, and not every one. The sample holds about 110,000 clones, approximately 72% seen once. Sequences were obtained from peripheral blood. These receptors all come from a woman in her 70s with acute or convalescent COVID-19. Each CDR3 is given with its conserved first and last residue. The order of the fields is CDR3 protein, CDR3 DNA, clone size, J gene, D gene, CDR3 length, V gene. D genes are given only for firm matches. The size entry is marked missing in some rows and otherwise reads once, few, many or a size class.

CDR3 protein: CASSRQGLEAFF; CDR3 DNA: TGTGCCAGCAGCAGACAGGGTCTTGAAGCTTTCTTT; clone size: .; J gene: TRBJ1-1; D gene: TRBD1; CDR3 length: 12; V gene: TRBV6-5
CDR3 protein: CASSKEETTDTQYF; CDR3 DNA: TGTGCCAGCAGCAAAGAAGAGACTACCGATACGCAGTATTTT; clone size: .; J gene: TRBJ2-3; D gene: .; CDR3 length: 14; V gene: TRBV21-1
CDR3 protein: CASSLDRVPGELFF; CDR3 DNA: TGCGCCAGCAGCTTGGACAGGGTCCCCGGGGAGCTGTTTTTT; clone size: .; J gene: TRBJ2-2; D gene: .; CDR3 length: 14; V gene: TRBV5-1
CDR3 protein: CASSPPVGGGDEKLFF; CDR3 DNA: TGTGCCAGCAGTCCCCCCGTGGGGGGTGGAGATGAAAAACTGTTTTTT; clone size: .; J gene: TRBJ1-4; D gene: .; CDR3 length: 16; V gene: TRBV3-1/TRBV3-2
CDR3 protein: CASSQDGGGQETQYF; CDR3 DNA: TGCGCCAGCAGCCAAGATGGGGGGGGACAAGAGACCCAGTACTTC; clone size: .; J gene: TRBJ2-5; D gene: TRBD2; CDR3 length: 15; V gene: TRBV4-1
CDR3 protein: CASSKEERWGNEKLFF; CDR3 DNA: TGTGCCAGTAGTAAGGAAGAGCGGTGGGGTAATGAAAAACTGTTTTTT; clone size: .; J gene: TRBJ1-4; D gene: .; CDR3 length: 16; V gene: TRBV19
CDR3 protein: CAWRTDGSSGNTIYF; CDR3 DNA: TGTGCCTGGAGGACAGATGGTAGCTCTGGAAACACCATATATTTT; clone size: .; J gene: TRBJ1-3; D gene: .; CDR3 length: 15; V gene: TRBV30
CDR3 protein: CASSPLAAGGNTEAFF; CDR3 DNA: TGTGCCAGCTCACCACTCGCCGCAGGGGGAAACACTGAAGCTTTCTTT; clone size: .; J gene: TRBJ1-1; D gene: TRBD1; CDR3 length: 16; V gene: TRBV18
CDR3 protein: CASARWGGATDTQYF; CDR3 DNA: TGTGCCAGCGCCCGTTGGGGGGGGGCCACAGATACGCAGTATTTT; clone size: .; J gene: TRBJ2-3; D gene: .; CDR3 length: 15; V gene: TRBV7-2
CDR3 protein: CASSPLLQAVTNEKLFF; CDR3 DNA: TGTGCCAGCAGCCCTCTCCTACAGGCCGTCACTAATGAAAAACTGTTTTTT; clone size: .; J gene: TRBJ1-4; D gene: .; CDR3 length: 17; V gene: TRBV7-2
CDR3 protein: CASSLPNQPQHF; CDR3 DNA: TGTGCCAGCAGTTTACCGAATCAGCCCCAGCATTTT; clone size: once; J gene: TRBJ1-5; D gene: .; CDR3 length: 12; V gene: TRBV28
CDR3 protein: CASSSETGQFF; CDR3 DNA: TGTGCCAGCAGTTCCGAGACAGGGCAGTTCTTC; clone size: .; J gene: TRBJ2-1; D gene: .; CDR3 length: 11; V gene: TRBV6-2/TRBV6-3
CDR3 protein: CASSKYPRPRDNHTEAFF; CDR3 DNA: TGTGCCAGCAGCAAATACCCGAGGCCCCGGGATAATCACACTGAAGCTTTCTTT; clone size: .; J gene: TRBJ1-1; D gene: .; CDR3 length: 18; V gene: TRBV21-1
CDR3 protein: CASRTDREGYTF; CDR3 DNA: TGTGCCAGCAGGACCGACAGGGAAGGCTACACCTTC; clone size: few; J gene: TRBJ1-2; D gene: TRBD1; CDR3 length: 12; V gene: TRBV2
CDR3 protein: CASETTGAYEQYF; CDR3 DNA: TGTGCCAGCGAGACGACAGGAGCCTACGAGCAGTACTTC; clone size: .; J gene: TRBJ2-7; D gene: .; CDR3 length: 13; V gene: TRBV6-5
CDR3 protein: CASSLLTGRQPQHF; CDR3 DNA: TGTGCCAGCAGTCTGCTGACAGGGCGTCAGCCCCAGCATTTT; clone size: .; J gene: TRBJ1-5; D gene: TRBD1; CDR3 length: 14; V gene: TRBV6-2/TRBV6-3
CDR3 protein: CASSWAQVWEKLFF; CDR3 DNA: TGTGCCAGCAGTTGGGCTCAGGTTTGGGAAAAACTGTTTTTT; clone size: .; J gene: TRBJ1-4; D gene: .; CDR3 length: 14; V gene: TRBV6-6
CDR3 protein: CASSQEPQGAGNEQFF; CDR3 DNA: TGTGCCAGCAGCCAAGAACCACAGGGGGCTGGCAATGAGCAGTTCTTC; clone size: .; J gene: TRBJ2-1; D gene: TRBD1; CDR3 length: 16; V gene: TRBV3-1/TRBV3-2
CDR3 protein: CASSRHTSGGYTDTQYF; CDR3 DNA: TGCGCCAGCAGTCGACATACTAGCGGGGGTTACACAGATACGCAGTATTTT; clone size: .; J gene: TRBJ2-3; D gene: TRBD2; CDR3 length: 17; V gene: TRBV4-1
CDR3 protein: CASRGTSGGPAEQFF; CDR3 DNA: TGTGCCAGCAGAGGGACTAGCGGGGGCCCCGCAGAGCAGTTCTTC; clone size: .; J gene: TRBJ2-1; D gene: TRBD2; CDR3 length: 15; V gene: TRBV6-5
CDR3 protein: CAWKPGTGVGDTQYF; CDR3 DNA: TGTGCCTGGAAACCCGGGACAGGGGTGGGTGATACGCAGTATTTT; clone size: few; J gene: TRBJ2-3; D gene: TRBD1; CDR3 length: 15; V gene: TRBV30
CDR3 protein: CASSLGSEGDTQYF; CDR3 DNA: TGTGCCAGCAGCTTGGGATCTGAGGGAGATACGCAGTATTTT; clone size: .; J gene: TRBJ2-3; D gene: .; CDR3 length: 14; V gene: TRBV3-1/TRBV3-2
CDR3 protein: CASSYAGRGNTIYF; CDR3 DNA: TGTGCCAGCAGTTACGCGGGGAGGGGAAACACCATATATTTT; clone size: few; J gene: TRBJ1-3; D gene: .; CDR3 length: 14; V gene: TRBV6-5
CDR3 protein: CAWSSRDEQFF; CDR3 DNA: TGTGCCTGGAGTTCCAGGGATGAGCAGTTCTTC; clone size: .; J gene: TRBJ2-1; D gene: .; CDR3 length: 11; V gene: TRBV30
CDR3 protein: CASTPTAKNTEAFF; CDR3 DNA: TGTGCCAGCACCCCGACAGCAAAGAACACTGAAGCTTTCTTT; clone size: .; J gene: TRBJ1-1; D gene: .; CDR3 length: 14; V gene: TRBV2
CDR3 protein: CASSYRSSTEAFF; CDR3 DNA: TGTGCCAGCAGTTATCGTTCCAGCACTGAAGCTTTCTTT; clone size: .; J gene: TRBJ1-1; D gene: .; CDR3 length: 13; V gene: TRBV6-5
CDR3 protein: CASSAWGAGVETQYF; CDR3 DNA: TGTGCCAGCAGCGCATGGGGGGCGGGGGTTGAGACCCAGTACTTC; clone size: .; J gene: TRBJ2-5; D gene: .; CDR3 length: 15; V gene: TRBV3-1/TRBV3-2
CDR3 protein: CASSLSGTGYDEQYF; CDR3 DNA: TGTGCCAGCAGTTTAAGCGGGACAGGGTACGACGAGCAGTACTTC; clone size: .; J gene: TRBJ2-7; D gene: TRBD1; CDR3 length: 15; V gene: TRBV27
CDR3 protein: CASSSGQGARDVYTF; CDR3 DNA: TGTGCCAGCAGCTCGGGACAGGGGGCAAGGGACGTCTACACCTTC; clone size: few; J gene: TRBJ1-2; D gene: TRBD1; CDR3 length: 15; V gene: TRBV7-8
CDR3 protein: CASSPRDDQPQHF; CDR3 DNA: TGTGCCAGCTCACCCAGGGATGATCAGCCCCAGCATTTT; clone size: .; J gene: TRBJ1-5; D gene: .; CDR3 length: 13; V gene: TRBV18
CDR3 protein: CASQAANTGELFF; CDR3 DNA: TGTGCCAGTCAGGCTGCGAACACCGGGGAGCTGTTTTTT; clone size: .; J gene: TRBJ2-2; D gene: .; CDR3 length: 13; V gene: TRBV11-2
CDR3 protein: CASSYWGRSYYGYTF; CDR3 DNA: TGTGCCAGCAGTTACTGGGGGCGTTCCTACTATGGCTACACCTTC; clone size: once; J gene: TRBJ1-2; D gene: .; CDR3 length: 15; V gene: TRBV6-2/TRBV6-3
CDR3 protein: CASSFETGPGNEQFF; CDR3 DNA: TGTGCCAGCTCATTCGAGACAGGGCCCGGGAATGAGCAGTTCTTC; clone size: once; J gene: TRBJ2-1; D gene: TRBD1; CDR3 length: 15; V gene: TRBV18
CDR3 protein: CASSPGQFYGYTF; CDR3 DNA: TGTGCCAGCAGTCCGGGACAGTTCTATGGCTACACCTTC; clone size: few; J gene: TRBJ1-2; D gene: TRBD1; CDR3 length: 13; V gene: TRBV27
CDR3 protein: CASSVLSGATGTQYF; CDR3 DNA: TGTGCCAGCAGTGTCCTTAGCGGAGCGACGGGTACGCAGTATTTT; clone size: .; J gene: TRBJ2-3; D gene: .; CDR3 length: 15; V gene: TRBV2
CDR3 protein: CASSQDRFGGTYEQYF; CDR3 DNA: TGCGCCAGCAGCCAAGATAGGTTTGGAGGAACCTACGAGCAGTACTTC; clone size: .; J gene: TRBJ2-7; D gene: .; CDR3 length: 16; V gene: TRBV4-1
CDR3 protein: CASSLFLAGRETQYF; CDR3 DNA: TGTGCCAGCAGCTTATTCCTGGCGGGGAGAGAGACCCAGTACTTC; clone size: .; J gene: TRBJ2-5; D gene: .; CDR3 length: 15; V gene: TRBV7-9
CDR3 protein: CAISEPVTVYEQYF; CDR3 DNA: TGTGCCATCAGTGAGCCTGTGACAGTTTACGAGCAGTACTTC; clone size: .; J gene: TRBJ2-7; D gene: .; CDR3 length: 14; V gene: TRBV10-3
CDR3 protein: CSVLKGPNYGYTF; CDR3 DNA: TGCAGCGTTCTCAAGGGGCCGAACTATGGCTACACCTTC; clone size: .; J gene: TRBJ1-2; D gene: .; CDR3 length: 13; V gene: TRBV29-1
CDR3 protein: CASSLGQLAGGVWDEQFF; CDR3 DNA: TGTGCCAGCAGCTTAGGCCAACTAGCGGGGGGAGTCTGGGATGAGCAGTTCTTC; clone size: once; J gene: TRBJ2-1; D gene: TRBD2; CDR3 length: 18; V gene: TRBV7-9
CDR3 protein: CSVEEWGRGRGEKLFF; CDR3 DNA: TGCAGCGTTGAAGAATGGGGCAGGGGGCGCGGTGAAAAACTGTTTTTT; clone size: .; J gene: TRBJ1-4; D gene: TRBD1; CDR3 length: 16; V gene: TRBV29-1
CDR3 protein: CASSVDRLGNTIYF; CDR3 DNA: TGTGCCAGCAGTGTCGACAGGCTTGGAAACACCATATATTTT; clone size: .; J gene: TRBJ1-3; D gene: .; CDR3 length: 14; V gene: TRBV6-2/TRBV6-3
CDR3 protein: CASSLNRLNTQYF; CDR3 DNA: TGTGCCAGCAGCTTAAACAGGCTTAATACGCAGTATTTT; clone size: .; J gene: TRBJ2-3; D gene: .; CDR3 length: 13; V gene: TRBV11-3
CDR3 protein: CASLSLGGTEAFF; CDR3 DNA: TGTGCCAGTTTGTCTCTTGGAGGGACTGAAGCTTTCTTT; clone size: .; J gene: TRBJ1-1; D gene: .; CDR3 length: 13; V gene: TRBV27
CDR3 protein: CSVEDGTLSYNEQFF; CDR3 DNA: TGCAGCGTTGAAGACGGGACACTAAGCTACAATGAGCAGTTCTTC; clone size: .; J gene: TRBJ2-1; D gene: .; CDR3 length: 15; V gene: TRBV29-1